The clone carrying this T cell receptor beta chain showed up many times. From the PCR reads, TCRdb called clonotypes with MiXCR, one entry per CDR3 protein. Of about 100,000 distinct CDR3 sequences in the sample, roughly 51% were seen once. The CDR3 is 13 amino acids. Germline V lookup: CDR1 MRHNA, CDR2 SNTAGT. With 3 bases clipped from V and 5 bases from J, the junction kept 2 bases outside the gene matches. The record originates from a study of CDR3 diversity in severe acne. The material sequenced was blood. The receptor was derived from a male donor with acne. This rearrangement joins TRBV6-4 to TRBJ2-3, with 7 bases lining up with TRBD2. CDR3 in amino acids: CASSERELDTQYF. CDR3 DNA: TGTGCCAGCAGTGAGCGGGAGCTAGATACGCAGTATTTT.